The 32 T cell receptor beta chains below come from one sample, sequenced in a study of T cell repertoires in cytomegalovirus infection. These receptors lack a known antigen. TCRdb reprocessed the reads via MiXCR and lists one record per CDR3 protein. The profile shows 750,000 to 950,000 distinct CDR3 sequences, roughly 28% of them singletons. Sample: cultured CD8+ T cells from PBMCs, taken from culture after CMV antigen stimulation. The receptors stem from a human donor in good health (CMV status not recorded). Some clones in this sample may be carry-over from other donors' samples.

The genes are TRBV4-2 and TRBJ1-6, with a weak D call TRBD1 (5 bases). Germline V CDR1 and CDR2: LGHNA, YNFKEQ. V lost 1 base and J lost 4, with 32 bases in between. The CDR3 is 23 residues long. CDR3 DNA: TGTGCCAGCAGCCAAGGGGAACGAGGCCACCTTAACGGGGGGGGACTTTATAATTCACCCCTCCACTTT. The encoded protein is CASSQGERGHLNGGGLYNSPLHF.

The chain carries TRBV20-1 and TRBJ1-1; D unresolved. The CDR3 is 12 amino acids. CDR1 and CDR2 (germline): DFQATT, SNEGSKA (reference sequence). V was clipped by 0 bases and J by 4 bases, with 6 bases between them. The CDR3 spells CSARDRATEAFF. CDR3 sequence (DNA): TGCAGTGCTAGAGATCGAGCCACTGAAGCTTTCTTT.

There are a few counts of this clonotype. This chain links TRBV7-2 with TRBJ1-5; perhaps TRBD1 as D (5 bases). Germline CDR1 and CDR2: SGHTA and FQGNSA. This CDR3 comprises 15 residues. V lost 1 base, J lost 6 bases, and 13 bases lay in between. CDR3 nucleotide sequence: TGTGCCAGCAGCTTAGGCGGAGGGGTAGGTCAGCCCCAGCATTTT. Protein sequence: CASSLGGGVGQPQHF.

The chain combines TRBV12-3 or TRBV12-4 with TRBJ2-7; tentatively, D is TRBD2 (5 bases). V was cut by 6 bases and J by 0 bases, with 15 bases left in between. This CDR3 comprises 15 residues. This CDR3 is CASSKPGNFSYEQYF. CDR3 nucleotide sequence: TGTGCCAGCAGCAAACCCGGGAACTTCTCCTACGAGCAGTACTTC.

The CDR3, as DNA: TGCGCCAGCAGCCAAGCAAGGGGCGGCTACACCTTC. Its translation is CASSQARGGYTF. The chain employs TRBV4-3 and TRBJ1-2, with D maybe TRBD1 (5 bases). There are 12 residues in the CDR3. Germline assignment: CDR1 LGHNA and CDR2 YSLEER. V shed 1 base and J shed 8 bases, with 8 bases lying between them.

Ten or more counts support this clonotype. The chain links TRBV20-1 to TRBJ1-6, with 9 bases identical to TRBD1. Germline CDR1 DFQATT, CDR2 SNEGSKA (reference sequence). Trimming took 8 bases from V and 1 from J; bases not matched to a gene: 3. The CDR3 consists of 14 residues. The CDR3 DNA sequence: TGCAGTTCGACAGGGGGGTCCTATAATTCACCCCTCCACTTT. Amino acid sequence: CSSTGGSYNSPLHF.

A single count supports this clonotype. The chain couples TRBV12-3 or TRBV12-4 to TRBJ1-5; the D gene is possibly TRBD1 (6 bases). The V and J ends lost 5 bases and 4 bases respectively, with 9 bases between them. This CDR3 has 13 amino acids. CDR3 DNA sequence: TGTGCCAGCAGTACCGGACAGAATCAGCCCCAGCATTTT. Protein sequence: CASSTGQNQPQHF.

This clonotype turned up a few times. The chain recombines TRBV4-1 with TRBJ1-1; 9 nucleotides match TRBD1. Germline values: CDR1 MGHRA, CDR2 YSYEKL. The CDR3 has 20 residues. V trimming: 4 bases; J trimming: 1 base; junction bases outside the gene matches: 19. The CDR3 DNA reads as TGCGCCAGCAGCCTCCTAAGGGGGGGACAGGGATCTTTGGGGAACACTGAAGCTTTCTTT. Translated, it gives CASSLLRGGQGSLGNTEAFF.

The table lists this clonotype with many counts. The genes are TRBV2 and TRBJ1-5; D is undetermined. Germline V gene data show CDR1 as SNHLY and CDR2 as FYNNEI. Trimming pared 8 bases from V and 0 bases from J, leaving 14 bases between. The CDR3 covers 15 residues. The CDR3 protein is CASATAQNSNQPQHF. DNA for the CDR3: TGTGCCAGCGCCACAGCCCAGAATAGCAATCAGCCCCAGCATTTT.

This clonotype was seen more than once but under ten times. J is TRBJ2-2 and V is TRBV12-3 or TRBV12-4; 8 nucleotides agree with TRBD2. The CDR3 is 16 residues long. V lost 5 bases to trimming and J lost 3 bases; unmatched junction nucleotides: 8. This chain's CDR3 is CASSPRPRGDTGELFF. In DNA, the CDR3 is TGTGCCAGCAGTCCCCGGCCGCGGGGGGACACCGGGGAGCTGTTTTTT.

This clonotype was counted at least ten times. The chain joins TRBV13 to TRBJ2-1; 7 bases map to TRBD1. The V segment lost 0 bases and the J segment 10 bases; nucleotides outside the gene matches: 3. CDR3 size: 13 residues. The germline V gene has CDR1 PRHDT and CDR2 FYEKMQ (reference sequence). For the CDR3, the DNA is TGTGCCAGCAGCTTAGGTCAGGGGGACGAGCAGTTCTTC. Its translation is CASSLGQGDEQFF.

This clonotype occurred a few times. CDR3 amino acids: CSARDRGDGYTF. The CDR3 DNA is TGCAGTGCTAGAGATAGGGGAGATGGCTACACCTTC. This chain links TRBV20-1 with TRBJ1-2; D perhaps matches TRBD1 (5 bases). The V end was cut by 0 bases, the J end by 6 bases, with 8 bases between. The CDR3 extends over 12 amino acids. Looked up from germline, CDR1 is DFQATT and CDR2 is SNEGSKA (reference sequence).

The rearrangement links TRBV4-1 to TRBJ1-1, with D possibly being TRBD1 (6 bases). CDR1 and CDR2 (germline): MGHRA, YSYEKL. Trimming cost V 2 bases and J 2 bases, with 15 bases left between them. The CDR3 is made up of 16 amino acids. CDR3 in DNA: TGCGCCAGCAGCCAAAATTTGGGGGCTGCCAACACTGAAGCTTTCTTT. Translated, it gives CASSQNLGAANTEAFF.

On this clonotype itself: One end of the junction varies from germline; a read error may be responsible. The genes are TRBV19 and TRBJ1-1; D ambiguous. Germline CDR1 LNHDA, CDR2 SQIVND (reference sequence). The CDR3 is 12 amino acids. This CDR3 reads CASSIGGSVVIF. The CDR3 coding sequence is TGTGCCAGTAGTATTGGAGGGTCGGTAGTGATCTTT.

This clonotype came up once. The chain has TRBV5-6 and TRBJ2-2; 9 positions agree with TRBD1. V lost 2 bases, J lost 6 bases, and 5 bases stayed unmatched. The CDR3 runs to 15 residues. Germline-derived CDR1 and CDR2 are SGHDT and YYEEEE. The CDR3 coding sequence is TGTGCCAGCAGCTTCGGGACAGGGAGTTCCGGGGAGCTGTTTTTT. Its protein product is CASSFGTGSSGELFF.

This chain connects TRBV29-1 to TRBJ1-2, with D possibly TRBD1 on 6 matching bases. Germline-derived CDR1 and CDR2 are SQVTM and ANQGSEA. Trimming took off 3 bases at V and 8 bases at J, with 10 bases between the two ends. The CDR3 runs 11 residues. CDR3 residues: CSVDGGHGYTF. The CDR3 bases are TGCAGCGTTGATGGGGGGCACGGCTACACCTTC.

This clonotype was found many times. The chain combines TRBV7-8 with TRBJ2-2; the D call may be TRBD1 or TRBD2 (6 bases each). The CDR3 runs to 19 residues. Trimming shortened V by 0 bases and J by 2 bases, and 19 bases separated the two germline ends. CDR1 and CDR2 from the germline V gene are SGHVS and FQNEAQ. The CDR3 nucleotides read TGTGCCAGCAGCTTAGCGGGGGGCCCTACAAACGCAAACACCGGGGAGCTGTTTTTT. Protein: CASSLAGGPTNANTGELFF. The full variable domain, completed using reference TRBV7-8 and TRBJ2-2, is GAGVSQSPRYKVAKRGQDVALRCDPISGHVSLFWYQQALGQGPEFLTYFQNEAQLDKSGLPSDRFFAERPEGSVSTLKIQRTQQEDSAVYLCASSLAGGPTNANTGELFFGEGSRLTVL.

This clonotype appeared a few times. For the CDR3, the DNA is TGTGCCAGCAGCTTACCACAGGGCCAGCTTGAGCAGTTCTTC. Amino acids: CASSLPQGQLEQFF. The J gene is TRBJ2-1, the V gene TRBV7-9, with a possible D match to TRBD1 (6 bases). This CDR3 region has 14 residues. Germline-derived CDR1 and CDR2 are SEHNR and FQNEAQ (reference sequence). V was trimmed by 2 bases and J by 9 bases, leaving 14 bases between them.

This clonotype has a handful of counts. This chain connects TRBV7-2 to TRBJ2-5; D is undetermined. V lost 5 bases, J lost 3 bases, and 13 bases lay in between. Germline CDR1 is SGHTA and CDR2 is FQGNSA. The CDR3 is made up of 14 amino acids. Here the CDR3 DNA reads TGTGCCAGCAGCCCAACGGGCGGAAAAGAGACCCAGTACTTC. Amino acids: CASSPTGGKETQYF.

The J gene is TRBJ2-1, the V gene TRBV3-1; 7 bases align to TRBD2. The CDR3 loop spans 19 amino acids. V shed 1 base, J shed 0 bases, and the junction held 12 bases outside the gene matches. CDR1 and CDR2 (germline): LGHDT, YNNKEL (reference sequence). In DNA form, the CDR3 reads TGTGCCAGCAGCCAAGTAGATAGCGGGCCAACGCTCTCCTACAATGAGCAGTTCTTC. Translation: CASSQVDSGPTLSYNEQFF.

This clonotype was counted a few times. The chain links TRBV19 to TRBJ1-2; D is unresolved. Between the trimmed V and J ends, which lost 0 bases and 2 bases, there was a span of 10 bases. The germline V gene has CDR1 LNHDA and CDR2 SQIVND (reference sequence). This CDR3 comprises 15 residues. CDR3 amino acids: CASSIDDLVNYGYTF. Written as DNA, the CDR3 is TGTGCCAGTAGTATAGATGACCTCGTAAACTATGGCTACACCTTC.

This clonotype was counted many times. This rearrangement joins TRBV4-1 to TRBJ2-5; D is unclear. The V end lost 0 bases, the J end lost 1 base, and 9 bases lay between the germline ends. Germline V gives CDR1 MGHRA, CDR2 YSYEKL. The CDR3 has 15 residues. The CDR3 sequence is CASSQESATQETQYF. CDR3 DNA sequence: TGCGCCAGCAGCCAAGAATCAGCTACCCAAGAGACCCAGTACTTC.

V is TRBV7-3 and J is TRBJ2-3; a possible D gene is TRBD1 (5 bases). V was shortened by 5 bases and J by 4 bases, with 16 bases between the two germline ends. Germline V gives CDR1 SGHTA, CDR2 FQGTGA. The CDR3 totals 15 residues. The CDR3 coding sequence is TGTGCCAGCAGCACCACAGGTCCGGGCGCAGATACGCAGTATTTT. It encodes CASSTTGPGADTQYF.

This clonotype was seen repeatedly, ten times or more. The chain recombines TRBV7-3 with TRBJ2-5; 13 nucleotides align to TRBD2. Losses at the gene ends were 1 base for V and 3 bases for J; bases not matched to a gene: 2. The length of the CDR3 is 16 residues. Germline V gene data show CDR1 as SGHTA and CDR2 as FQGTGA. The CDR3 sequence is CASSLRTSGGKETQYF. CDR3 DNA sequence: TGTGCCAGCAGCTTAAGGACTAGCGGGGGAAAAGAGACCCAGTACTTC.

The chain has TRBV10-3 and TRBJ2-5; TRBD1 aligns across 9 bases. Germline CDR1 reads ENHRY; CDR2 reads SYGVKD. V shed 6 bases, J shed 1 base, and the junction held 6 bases outside the gene matches. The CDR3 contains 15 residues. CDR3 sequence reads: CAIRGGQGIQETQYF. CDR3 sequence (DNA): TGTGCCATCAGGGGAGGACAGGGGATCCAAGAGACCCAGTACTTC.

This chain connects TRBV5-5 to TRBJ2-1; D tentatively fits TRBD1 or TRBD2 (6 bases each). In germline, CDR1 is SGHKS, CDR2 YYEKEE (reference sequence). The CDR3 has 16 residues. V dropped 0 bases and J dropped 7 bases, with 17 bases sitting between them. CDR3 protein: CASSLAWGRGTNEQFF. CDR3 bases: TGTGCCAGCAGCTTGGCTTGGGGGCGGGGAACTAATGAGCAGTTCTTC.

This clonotype was found a few times. One end of the junction does not line up with germline, which may come from a read error. The chain recombines TRBV5-6 with TRBJ2-5; D gene uncertain. The CDR3 length is 15 residues. Germline V lookup: CDR1 SGHDT, CDR2 YYEEEE. DNA of the CDR3: TGTGACAGCAGCCTTAACACCGGAGAGCGAGGGACCCAGTACTTC. This translates into CDSSLNTGERGTQYF.

Only a few counts were recorded for this clonotype. V usage is TRBV19 and J usage is TRBJ2-5; D ambiguous. Germline loops: CDR1 LNHDA, CDR2 SQIVND (reference sequence). V lost 1 base, J lost 4 bases, and 4 bases lay in between. This CDR3 contains 12 residues. The CDR3 spells CASSIGGETQYF. The CDR3 region has the DNA TGTGCCAGTAGTATAGGTGGAGAGACCCAGTACTTC.

The rearrangement links TRBV3-1 to TRBJ2-2; the D gene is possibly TRBD2 (7 bases). Per germline, CDR1 LGHDT and CDR2 YNNKEL (reference sequence). The CDR3 extends over 16 amino acids. V lost 4 bases, J lost 5 bases, and 17 bases lay in between. The CDR3: CASSRPSGGLTGELFF. CDR3 sequence (DNA): TGTGCCAGCAGCCGTCCGTCGGGGGGCCTGACCGGGGAGCTGTTTTTT.

In this sample, this clonotype turned up a few times. J is TRBJ2-7 and V is TRBV29-1; D not resolved. V was pared by 0 bases and J by 0 bases, with 6 bases between. CDR1 and CDR2 (germline): SQVTM, ANQGSEA. The CDR3 is 13 amino acids. The CDR3 bases are TGCAGCGTTGAAGAAGGTAGCTCCTACGAGCAGTACTTC. Its protein product is CSVEEGSSYEQYF.

This clonotype has more than one count but fewer than ten. The chain links TRBV19 to TRBJ1-2; D call uncertain. The CDR3 sequence is 13 residues long. Trimming stripped 3 bases from V and 2 bases from J, with 7 bases between. Germline CDR1 and CDR2: LNHDA and SQIVND (reference sequence). The CDR3 DNA reads as TGTGCCAGTAGTATGCCACCCAACTATGGCTACACCTTC. Amino acids: CASSMPPNYGYTF.

This clonotype came up a few times. This chain joins TRBV2 and TRBJ2-7; 11 positions agree with TRBD1. Germline CDR1 reads SNHLY; CDR2 reads FYNNEI. The trim removed 6 bases at V and 3 bases at J, leaving 7 bases unmatched. The CDR3 extends over 15 amino acids. Written as DNA, the CDR3 is TGTGCCAGCAGGGGGACAGGGGGGACCCTCTACGAGCAGTACTTC. It translates to CASRGTGGTLYEQYF.